The 2 T cell receptor beta chains presented below share a single source sample, sequenced in a study of blood T cell repertoires in COVID-19. The repertoire was sequenced with immunoSEQ multiplex PCR; TCRdb's copy has only in-frame clones and lacks some. The sample contains tens of thousands of clones, 80% to 90% of which appear only once. Sequencing was carried out using peripheral blood. The receptors derive from a man older than 75 with active or convalescent COVID-19.

J is TRBJ2-1 and V is TRBV24-1, with 11 nucleotides matching TRBD2. The CDR3 spans 17 residues. CDR1 and CDR2 (germline): KGHDR, SFDVKD. With V trimmed by 4 bases and J by 7 bases, 11 bases remained unmatched. Here the CDR3 DNA reads TGTGCCACCAGTGAAAAACTCCATACTAGCGGGGGTAATGAGCAGTTCTTC. This sequence encodes CATSEKLHTSGGNEQFF.

The gene calls are TRBV2 and TRBJ1-1; no firm D call. Trimming took 4 bases from V and 1 from J, leaving 13 bases between them. This CDR3 region has 15 residues. Germline V gene sequence: CDR1 SNHLY, CDR2 FYNNEI. CDR3 sequence reads: CASSVLAPWNTEAFF. In DNA, the CDR3 is TGTGCCAGCAGTGTATTGGCACCGTGGAACACTGAAGCTTTCTTT.